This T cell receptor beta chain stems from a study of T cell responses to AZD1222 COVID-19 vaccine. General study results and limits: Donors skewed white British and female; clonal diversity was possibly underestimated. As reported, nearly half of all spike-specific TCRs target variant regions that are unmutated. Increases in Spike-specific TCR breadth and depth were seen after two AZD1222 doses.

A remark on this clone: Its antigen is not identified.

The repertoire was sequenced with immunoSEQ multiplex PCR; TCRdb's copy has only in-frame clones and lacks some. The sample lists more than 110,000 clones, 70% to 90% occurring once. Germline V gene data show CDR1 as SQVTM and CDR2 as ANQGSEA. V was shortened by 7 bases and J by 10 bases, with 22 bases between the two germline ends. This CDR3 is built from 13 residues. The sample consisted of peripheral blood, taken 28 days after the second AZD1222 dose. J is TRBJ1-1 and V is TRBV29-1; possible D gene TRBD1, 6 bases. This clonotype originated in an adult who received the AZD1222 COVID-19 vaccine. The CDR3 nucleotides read TGCAGCGCCGCCGGGACAACTAGGGAAAGAGCTTTCTTT. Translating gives CSAAGTTRERAFF. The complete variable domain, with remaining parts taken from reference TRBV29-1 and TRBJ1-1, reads SAVISQKPSRDICQRGTSLTIQCQVDSQVTMMFWYRQQPGQSLTLIATANQGSEATYESGFVIDKFPISRPNLTFSTLTVSNMSPEDSSIYLCSAAGTTRERAFFGQGTRLTVV.